The next 22 T cell receptor beta chains were all read from a single sample in a study of response to subunit inactivated influenza vaccine. Using its own MiXCR run on the RT-PCR reads, TCRdb lists one record per CDR3 protein. The table shows around 790,000 distinct CDR3 sequences, with approximately 21% occurring only once. The source was PBMCs from blood, collected around 5 days after vaccination. These TCRs come from a man aged 50 to 60 who received an inactivated influenza vaccine.

This clonotype was observed a few times. The chain has TRBV7-9 and TRBJ2-3; D is uncertain. Trimming pared 1 base from V and 3 bases from J, leaving 5 bases between. The germline V gene encodes CDR1 SEHNR and CDR2 FQNEAQ (reference sequence). The CDR3 covers 13 residues. CDR3 coding DNA: TGTGCCAGCAGCTTAGGCGAAACAGATACGCAGTATTTT. Translated, it gives CASSLGETDTQYF.

This chain joins TRBV20-1 and TRBJ2-1; TRBD2 matches at 12 bases. With 3 bases clipped from V and 7 bases from J, the junction kept 4 bases outside the gene matches. Germline CDR1 and CDR2: DFQATT and SNEGSKA (reference sequence). The CDR3 contains 14 residues. The CDR3 DNA is TGCAGTGCTAGTCCTAGCGGGAGGGTAAATGAGCAGTTCTTC. Translation: CSASPSGRVNEQFF.

This clonotype was counted between two and nine times. V is TRBV20-1 and J is TRBJ2-7; D perhaps matches TRBD2 (5 bases). V lost 1 base to trimming and J lost 0 bases, with 13 bases between them. The germline V gene has CDR1 DFQATT and CDR2 SNEGSKA (reference sequence). The CDR3 extends over 15 amino acids. CDR3 sequence (DNA): TGCAGTGCTAGAGTTTGGACTGCCAGCTCCTACGAGCAGTACTTC. As protein: CSARVWTASSYEQYF.

The chain uses TRBV5-6 and TRBJ1-2; D unresolved. The CDR3 runs to 18 residues. V was shortened by 0 bases and J by 7 bases, with 25 bases between the two germline ends. The germline CDR1 and CDR2 sequences are SGHDT and YYEEEE. The CDR3 bases are TGTGCCAGCAGCTTGGGAATAATGCTGCCCGGAGCCTTTGGTGGCTACACCTTC. It is translated as CASSLGIMLPGAFGGYTF.

This clonotype has a handful of counts. The gene calls are TRBV20-1 and TRBJ2-2; D unresolved. V was pared by 2 bases and J by 4 bases, with 14 bases between. Germline V lookup: CDR1 DFQATT, CDR2 SNEGSKA (reference sequence). The CDR3 is 15 amino acids. The CDR3 here is CSARRQTLITGELFF. The CDR3 DNA reads as TGCAGTGCTAGAAGACAAACCCTTATCACCGGGGAGCTGTTTTTT.

This clonotype has just a few counts. This chain connects TRBV12-3 or TRBV12-4 to TRBJ2-2; perhaps TRBD2 as D (6 bases). There are 15 residues in the CDR3. V dropped 6 bases and J dropped 1 base, with 12 bases sitting between them. The DNA for the CDR3 is TGTGCCAGCAGCCTCTGGGGGGTGAACACCGGGGAGCTGTTTTTT. Translation: CASSLWGVNTGELFF.

The chain recombines TRBV9 with TRBJ1-1; tentatively, D is TRBD1 (5 bases). This CDR3 region has 12 residues. Trimming took off 4 bases at V and 7 bases at J, with 11 bases between the two ends. Germline V CDR1 and CDR2: SGDLS, YYNGEE. CDR3 nucleotides: TGTGCCAGCAGCCGGGAGGGGTTTGAAGCTTTCTTT. Amino acids: CASSREGFEAFF.

Only a few counts were recorded for this clonotype. The V call is TRBV4-1, the J call TRBJ2-7; no clear D. Germline assignment: CDR1 MGHRA and CDR2 YSYEKL. Trimming removed 0 bases at V and 6 bases at J, with 12 bases between. The CDR3 extends over 14 amino acids. CDR3 protein: CASSQDLRLREQYF. CDR3 nucleotide sequence: TGCGCCAGCAGCCAAGATTTACGGTTGCGCGAGCAGTACTTC.

This clonotype has just a few counts. The V and J genes are TRBV12-3 or TRBV12-4 and TRBJ2-3, with 9 positions matching TRBD2. CDR3 length equals 17 residues. Germline trimming cut 5 bases from V and 0 bases from J; bases unmatched to any gene: 9. CDR3 amino acids: CASSPPAGGPSTDTQYF. The CDR3 DNA sequence: TGTGCCAGCAGTCCACCCGCGGGGGGGCCTAGCACAGATACGCAGTATTTT.

About this clonotype: Just one base apart from a much larger clone, this may be a read error. The chain carries TRBV5-1 and TRBJ1-3, with D possibly matching TRBD1 (6 bases). The germline gives CDR1 SGHRS, CDR2 YFSETQ. The CDR3 is 15 residues long. Trimming left V 0 bases short and J 4 bases short, with 11 bases between. The CDR3 region has the DNA TGCGCCAGCAGCTTGGGACAGGTGCACGGAAACACCATATATTTT. It encodes CASSLGQVHGNTIYF.

This clonotype was seen at least ten times. The chain is built from TRBV4-3 and TRBJ2-3; D is perhaps TRBD2 (6 bases). Per the germline V gene, CDR1 is LGHNA and CDR2 is YSLEER. Trimming removed 0 bases from V and 0 bases from J, with 19 bases in between. CDR3 length: 19 residues. In DNA, the CDR3 is TGCGCCAGCAGCCAAGATCTGCTAGCGCAATCCCCTAGCACAGATACGCAGTATTTT. Its protein product is CASSQDLLAQSPSTDTQYF.

The chain employs TRBV5-1 and TRBJ1-1; D possibly corresponds to TRBD1 (5 bases). Trimming left V 3 bases short and J 4 bases short, with 16 bases between. Germline V gene lookup returns CDR1 SGHRS and CDR2 YFSETQ. CDR3 length: 15 amino acids. The chain's CDR3 is CASSSISQASTEAFF. CDR3 nucleotides: TGCGCCAGCAGCTCTATTTCACAGGCTAGCACTGAAGCTTTCTTT.

This clonotype has more than one count but fewer than ten. The gene calls are TRBV6-5 and TRBJ1-6, with no clear D. The V and J ends lost 3 bases and 4 bases respectively, with 13 bases between them. From germline, CDR1 is MNHEY and CDR2 SVGAGI. CDR3 length: 16 amino acids. The CDR3 protein is CASSYSDGLYNSPLHF. Here the CDR3 DNA reads TGTGCCAGCAGTTATTCGGACGGCTTGTATAATTCACCCCTCCACTTT.

The V call is TRBV6-2 or TRBV6-3, the J call TRBJ2-5; D is perhaps TRBD1 (6 bases). Germline V gives CDR1 MNHEY, CDR2 SVGEGT. The CDR3 loop spans 16 amino acids. V was pared by 0 bases and J by 1 base, with 12 bases between. This CDR3 reads CASSYSRRTVQETQYF. The CDR3 region has the DNA TGTGCCAGCAGTTACTCGAGGCGGACAGTCCAAGAGACCCAGTACTTC.

This clonotype was counted at least ten times. This chain joins TRBV7-2 and TRBJ1-1; possibly TRBD1 for D (5 bases). The CDR3 extends over 13 amino acids. CDR1 is SGHTA, CDR2 FQGNSA, per germline. V was pared by 4 bases and J by 7 bases, with 13 bases between. Written as DNA, the CDR3 is TGTGCCAGCAGCTCCTGGACGGGGGATGAAGCTTTCTTT. This codes for CASSSWTGDEAFF.

Only a few counts were recorded for this clonotype. J is TRBJ1-2 and V is TRBV9; 9 nucleotides agree with TRBD1. Germline lookup yields CDR1 SGDLS and CDR2 YYNGEE. The CDR3 length is 16 residues. The V and J ends lost 0 bases and 4 bases, in that order; junction bases with no gene match: 7. The chain's CDR3 is CASSVAEGTGTYGYTF. The CDR3 nucleotides read TGTGCCAGCAGCGTAGCTGAAGGGACAGGGACCTATGGCTACACCTTC.

The table lists this clonotype with a few counts. The J gene is TRBJ1-2, the V gene TRBV10-3; 11 bases align to TRBD1. The CDR3 has 18 amino acids. From germline, CDR1 is ENHRY and CDR2 SYGVKD. J gave up 2 bases and V 0 bases, and 8 bases lay outside the gene matches. CDR3 in amino acids: CAISESADGQGANYGYTF. The CDR3 coding sequence is TGTGCCATCAGTGAGTCCGCCGACGGACAGGGGGCAAACTATGGCTACACCTTC.

This clonotype was picked up many times. The chain has TRBV12-3 or TRBV12-4 and TRBJ2-1, with 9 bases identical to TRBD1. Trimming took 6 bases from V and 7 from J; bases not matched to a gene: 13. This CDR3 has 16 residues. The CDR3 loop is CASSSPGQGPINEQFF. CDR3 DNA: TGTGCCAGCAGCTCCCCGGGACAGGGTCCGATAAATGAGCAGTTCTTC.

The rearrangement uses TRBV5-6 and TRBJ2-3; 8 nucleotides align to TRBD2. V lost 1 base and J lost 5; bases outside the gene matches: 9. The CDR3 has 16 amino acids. Looked up from germline, CDR1 is SGHDT and CDR2 is YYEEEE. The CDR3 DNA follows: TGTGCCAGCAGCTTGAGGTCCGGGGGGGCCGGAGATACGCAGTATTTT. Encoded protein: CASSLRSGGAGDTQYF.

The chain is built from TRBV6-5 and TRBJ2-5; 8 nucleotides match TRBD2. Per germline, CDR1 MNHEY and CDR2 SVGAGI. This CDR3 is 16 amino acids long. With 2 bases clipped from V and 5 bases from J, the junction kept 10 bases outside the gene matches. CDR3 protein: CASSYTRGGLGETQYF. The CDR3 nucleotides are TGTGCCAGCAGTTACACTCGCGGGGGGCTGGGGGAGACCCAGTACTTC.

The chain links TRBV4-3 to TRBJ2-1, with D possibly TRBD1 on 5 matching bases. The V and J ends lost 0 bases and 7 bases respectively, with 10 bases between them. The CDR3 length is 14 residues. The germline V gene has CDR1 LGHNA and CDR2 YSLEER. In nucleotides, the CDR3 is TGCGCCAGCAGCCAAGAAACAGGCCGGAATGAGCAGTTCTTC. Amino acids: CASSQETGRNEQFF.

V and J are TRBV9 and TRBJ2-3; no clear D gene. This CDR3 comprises 14 residues. V was trimmed by 3 bases and J by 0 bases, leaving 8 bases between them. Germline-derived CDR1 and CDR2 are SGDLS and YYNGEE. This CDR3 reads CASSGRPSTDTQYF. The CDR3 nucleotides read TGTGCCAGCAGCGGACGCCCAAGCACAGATACGCAGTATTTT.